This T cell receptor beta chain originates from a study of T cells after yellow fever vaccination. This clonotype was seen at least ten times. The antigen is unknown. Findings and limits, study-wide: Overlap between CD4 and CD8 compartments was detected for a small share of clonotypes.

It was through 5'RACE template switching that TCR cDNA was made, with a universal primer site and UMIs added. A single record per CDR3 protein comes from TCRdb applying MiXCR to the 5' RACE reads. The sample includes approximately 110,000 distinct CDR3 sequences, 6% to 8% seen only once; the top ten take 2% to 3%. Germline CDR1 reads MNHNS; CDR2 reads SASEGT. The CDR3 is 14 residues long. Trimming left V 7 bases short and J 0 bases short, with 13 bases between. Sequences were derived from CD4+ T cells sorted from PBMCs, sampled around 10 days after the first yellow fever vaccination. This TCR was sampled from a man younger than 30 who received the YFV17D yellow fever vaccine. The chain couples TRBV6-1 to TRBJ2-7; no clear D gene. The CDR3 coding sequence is TGTGCCAGCAAAAAGGGTTTAAGCTCCTACGAGCAGTACTTC. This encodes CASKKGLSSYEQYF.